The sample holds a few counts of the clone carrying this T cell receptor (beta chain). Antigen unknown. The CDR3 spans 14 residues. Germline values: CDR1 SGHRS, CDR2 YFSETQ. V lost 4 bases to trimming and J lost 0 bases, with 9 bases between them. Repertoires were sampled repeatedly during chemoradiotherapy. Clones were sequenced by immunoSEQ multiplex PCR, and TCRdb holds only the in-frame ones, with some missing. The sample has approximately 15,000 clones; approximately 75% are singletons. These data originate in a study of chemoradiotherapy in HPV16-positive cancers. Study-wide context: Candidate HPV-specific T-cell clones and common TCR motifs came from functional assays in two HPV16-positive patients. Regarding the study as a whole: HPV-responsive T-cell expansion during chemoradiotherapy was linked to improved recurrence-free survival in HPV16-positive patients. Non-HPV-specific T cells did not expand in tumors during treatment, whereas candidate HPV-specific clones and E7-related motifs did.

J is TRBJ2-3 and V is TRBV5-1, with a possible D match to TRBD2 (5 bases). The clonotype originates from a human donor with HPV-associated anogenital cancer. The biological material was taken from a patient who underwent chemoradiotherapy. CDR3 sequence reads: CASSVGVSTDTQYF. The CDR3 DNA reads as TGCGCCAGCAGCGTGGGAGTCAGCACAGATACGCAGTATTTT. Based on the CDR3 plus reference TRBV5-1 and TRBJ2-3, the full variable domain is KAGVTQTPRYLIKTRGQQVTLSCSPISGHRSVSWYQQTPGQGLQFLFEYFSETQRNKGNFPGRFSGRQFSNSRSEMNVSTLELGDSALYLCASSVGVSTDTQYFGPGTRLTVL.